This T cell receptor beta chain is drawn from a study of identifying expanded T cells in peripheral blood (dated by TCRdb to the late 2010s). About the study as a whole: Technical replicates were generated by sequencing separate aliquots of the same genomic DNA pool, with four replicates compared pairwise.

During the collection period, no immune events, such as infections, were documented for the healthy donors. Time-dependent variance in a beta-binomial model of T-cell clone differential abundance was calibrated using healthy-donor blood repertoires as a training cohort. There were roughly 10 healthy donors in the training cohort, of whom 3 were female and 7 were male. The donors were between roughly 29 and 70 years old, with an average age of approximately 46 years. Whole blood from each healthy donor was obtained from a commercial supplier and was collected at three time points roughly two weeks apart. For immunosequencing, genomic DNA was extracted from unsorted whole blood. On this clone: It has no known antigen specificity. Nothing much larger sits one base from this clone, and base qualities are not available.

The immunoSEQ Assay, which relies on bias-controlled multiplex PCR amplification of genomic DNA, was used to profile TCRbeta CDR3 regions. From the authors' description of their analysis: The absolute abundance of each unique TCRbeta CDR3 region was quantified after sequences were collapsed and filtered. Differential abundance was assessed using a binomial (Fisher-equivalent) model and a beta-binomial model in which time-dependent variance fitted from healthy donors was added. Any clone with fewer than 5 combined templates was excluded, and a clone was called differentially abundant if its Benjamini-Hochberg FDR was below 0.01. The form v = (b*log(k)+a)^2 was used to model beta-binomial variance as a function of total template count across the two samples. The clones in this table, taken by TCRdb from immuneACCESS, are in-frame only. Not every clone is retained; where verified, under half of the shortfall comes from an unresolved V gene, and the cause of the rest is unknown. V, J and clone size derive from that table, while D and trimming were established from the DNA sequence. The table for this sample lists around 80,000 clones; roughly 90% of them were counted only once. Roughly 3.5% of the sample is in the top ten clones.

V loses 0 bases, J loses 8 bases, and the germline ends lie 13 bases apart. There are 15 amino acids in the CDR3, from cysteine to phenylalanine inclusive. Only CDR3 DNA remains: 45 bases, in frame from the first base. Reading the germline V gene gives CDR1 MGHRA and CDR2 YSYEKL. Beyond this particular receptor, the publication reports: The authors expected biological variance in healthy repertoires might increase further over much longer intervals such as months to years. Across all healthy-donor time intervals, the beta-binomial model significantly lowered both the number of clones called differentially abundant and the false-positive rate. The binomial model flagged approximately 1.2 differentially abundant clones between technical replicates but about 15 over around two weeks and 19 over approximately 4 weeks. Variance in clone template counts between roughly two-week samples significantly increased with total template count across all healthy donors.

The sequence came from a person aged 18 to 75 in good health. The V and J segments used are TRBV4-1 and TRBJ1-4; TRBD1 is possibly the D segment (5 matching bases). Sequenced input: blood. The DNA is TGCGCCAGCAGCCAAGAAGAGCGGGGGGGGGAAAAACTGTTTTTT. It is translated as CASSQEERGGEKLFF.